Given below is one TCR beta chain in context. Its antigen is not identified. The data are from a study of shared clonotypes between healthy human individuals. Study observations and caveats: Relative to their counterparts shared across all four donors, non-shared clonotypes exhibited diminished generation probabilities.

The test was conducted at deep level. Data came from immunoSEQ multiplex PCR; TCRdb stores just in-frame clones and leaves some out. Of over a million clones listed, roughly 96% are singletons. Trimming took off 0 bases at V and 7 bases at J, with 19 bases between the two ends. CDR3 length: 17 amino acids. Germline V gene lookup returns CDR1 SGHAT and CDR2 FQNNGV. Healthy adults negative for HIV, lacking recent acute infections or vaccinations, served as donors. Each sample came from a Caucasian adult donor living in Nashville, Tennessee. Sequences were obtained from naive CD4+ T cells sorted from blood. Subset meaning: CD45RA+ positively selected. This chain joins TRBV11-2 and TRBJ1-5; D gene uncertain. This TCR came from a man aged 25-45 years in good health. CDR3 DNA sequence: TGTGCCAGCAGCTTAGATTCGGCCTTGAGAGGTACGCAGCCCCAGCATTTT. Translation gives CASSLDSALRGTQPQHF.